This T cell receptor beta chain was sequenced in a study of cytomegalovirus exposure and HLA in healthy donors. About the study: Sequencing of about 179 million T cells in an earlier analysis found 100 million to 140 million unique TCR beta sequences. Study-wide results and limits: Earlier findings revealed that most TCR beta V segments proved productive either about 87% or about 30% of the time. Reports state that TCR beta sequences accurately predicted most subjects' HLA-A and HLA-B alleles. Later analysis identified about 18,000 TCR beta sequences associated with HLA alleles, using a false discovery rate threshold of 0.05.

The PCR contained 60 Vbeta and 13 Jbeta primers. Sequencing was performed with immunoSEQ multiplex PCR; in TCRdb, only in-frame clones are kept and a portion is missing. The sample contains 120,000 to 150,000 clones, about four fifths of which appear only once. Trimming cost V 2 bases and J 1 base; bases outside gene matches: 8. In germline, CDR1 is SGHNT, CDR2 YYREEE (reference sequence). The CDR3 contains 18 residues. As for this clone: Antigen specificity is unknown.

This TCR came from a man aged 25 to 40 in good health and CMV-seropositive. Sequenced material: PBMCs. The rearrangement joins TRBV5-4 to TRBJ2-6; 8 nucleotides align to TRBD1. CDR3 sequence: CASSFGQGHRSGANVLTF. CDR3 nucleotide sequence: TGTGCCAGCAGCTTCGGACAGGGCCACCGTTCTGGGGCCAACGTCCTGACTTTC.